The entry below describes one T cell receptor (beta chain). These data come from a study of cytomegalovirus exposure and HLA in healthy donors. V shed 0 bases and J shed 1 base, with 6 bases lying between them. The CDR3 spans 14 residues. From germline, CDR1 is SGHAT and CDR2 FQDESV (reference sequence). The PCR was carried out with 60 Vbeta primers and 13 Jbeta primers. Assay: immunoSEQ multiplex PCR; the TCRdb copy retains only in-frame clones and omits some. The sample consists of 60,000 to 80,000 clones, 62% of them appearing once. The rearrangement uses TRBV11-1 and TRBJ2-5; D is undetermined. The sequence was collected from a man aged 25 to 40 in good health and CMV-seronegative. The material sequenced was PBMCs. The CDR3 loop reads CASSLAGSQETQYF. The CDR3 DNA reads TGTGCCAGCAGCTTAGCGGGCAGCCAAGAGACCCAGTACTTC.